Listed below are T cell receptor beta chains from one sample, sequenced in a study of blood T cells in healthy people across ages. Each CDR3 protein gets one entry after TCRdb re-called the 5' RACE reads with MiXCR. The table shows approximately 700,000 distinct CDR3 sequences, with about 30% occurring only once. Input material: blood. Source of these receptors: an elderly woman in good health. CDR3s include the opening cysteine and the closing phenylalanine or tryptophan. D genes are given only for firm matches. Clone sizes are given selectively: once, few, many, or a class where the clone is expanded.

v_call	j_call	cdr3_length	clone_size	d_call	cdr3_nt	cdr3_aa
TRBV5-6	TRBJ2-7	18	few	TRBD2	TGTGCCAGCAGCCCAACCAACCTACGGGCGGGGGGGACGGGCGAGCAGTACTTC	CASSPTNLRAGGTGEQYF
TRBV6-4	TRBJ2-3	15	many	-	TGTGCCAGCAGTGACCGAGCAGGAGGGGTAGATACGCAGTATTTT	CASSDRAGGVDTQYF
TRBV6-2/TRBV6-3	TRBJ2-1	15	once	-	TGTGCCAGCAACTCACCGGGACACTCGAGGGATGAGCAGTTCTTC	CASNSPGHSRDEQFF
TRBV7-9	TRBJ2-7	14	-	-	TGTGCCAGCAGCTTATCAGGACTCGCCTACGAGCAGTACTTC	CASSLSGLAYEQYF
TRBV30	TRBJ1-2	12	-	TRBD1	TGTGCCTGGGGACAGGCGCCAGATGGCTACACCTTC	CAWGQAPDGYTF
TRBV6-6	TRBJ2-3	17	-	TRBD2	TGTGCCAGCAGTTACGGCTTAGCGGGAGTAGGGACAGATACGCAGTATTTT	CASSYGLAGVGTDTQYF
TRBV11-2	TRBJ2-3	16	many	TRBD2	TGTGCCAGCAGCGCGACTAGCGGGGTATCTGCAGATACGCAGTATTTT	CASSATSGVSADTQYF
TRBV20-1	TRBJ2-7	17	-	TRBD2	TGCAGTGCTAGAGATTCGAGCGGGGCGGGGACCTCCTACGAGCAGTACTTC	CSARDSSGAGTSYEQYF
TRBV7-2	TRBJ2-7	14	many	-	TGTGCCAGCAGCTCCACAGGGAGTACGGGCGAGCAGTACTTC	CASSSTGSTGEQYF
TRBV4-1	TRBJ2-3	17	many	TRBD2	TGCGCCAGCAGCCAAGATCCCAGCGGGGGAGTGACAGATACGCAGTATTTT	CASSQDPSGGVTDTQYF
TRBV28	TRBJ1-5	15	many	-	TGTGCCAGCAGTTTGCCGACGGCGAGCAATCAGCCCCAGCATTTT	CASSLPTASNQPQHF
TRBV24-1	TRBJ2-3	13	many	-	TGTGCCACCAGTACCACCGACAGGGATACGCAGTATTTT	CATSTTDRDTQYF
TRBV10-3	TRBJ2-3	14	few	-	TGTGCCATCGGTCCGGGACGGTCCACAGATACGCAGTATTTT	CAIGPGRSTDTQYF
TRBV4-2	TRBJ2-2	16	-	-	TGTGCCAGCAGCCAGGTTCGCGGTTCGAACACCGGGGAGCTGTTTTTT	CASSQVRGSNTGELFF
TRBV27	TRBJ2-3	16	many	TRBD1	TGTGCCAGTTCTACCCAGGGGGAGTTCTTATCAGATACGCAGTATTTT	CASSTQGEFLSDTQYF
TRBV7-2	TRBJ1-2	14	-	-	TGTGCCAGCAGTGAACCTGGGTCTGGTGGTGGCTACACCTTC	CASSEPGSGGGYTF
TRBV20-1	TRBJ1-5	15	few	TRBD1	TGCAGTGCTACGGCCGGGACAGTCAGCAATCAGCCCCAGCATTTT	CSATAGTVSNQPQHF
TRBV30	TRBJ2-7	12	-	-	TGTGCCTGGTTAGACAGGACCTACGAGCAGTACTTC	CAWLDRTYEQYF
TRBV9	TRBJ2-7	14	many	TRBD2	TGTGCCAGCAGCGTCTCTAGCGGCTCCTACGAGCAGTACTTC	CASSVSSGSYEQYF
TRBV3-1	TRBJ2-7	12	-	-	TGTGCCAGCATCGCCCAGGGTTACGAGCAGTACTTC	CASIAQGYEQYF
TRBV7-8	TRBJ2-6	16	many	-	TGTGCCAGCAGCTTAAACATGGTGCCTGGGGCCAACGTCCTGACTTTC	CASSLNMVPGANVLTF
TRBV12-3/TRBV12-4	TRBJ2-1	11	many	-	TGTGCCAGCAGTTTACGGAGGGAACAGTTCTTC	CASSLRREQFF
TRBV4-2	TRBJ2-1	16	-	-	TGTGCCAGCAGCCCGCTAGTGGGGGGCTCCTACAATGAGCAGTTCTTC	CASSPLVGGSYNEQFF
TRBV7-2	TRBJ1-2	16	many	-	TGTGCCAGCACCCTATCACAGGGTATAATTAGCTATGGCTACACCTTC	CASTLSQGIISYGYTF
TRBV10-3	TRBJ1-1	14	few	TRBD1	TGTGCCATCAGTGAGGGGACAGGGGGAACTGAAGCTTTCTTT	CAISEGTGGTEAFF
TRBV7-9	TRBJ2-7	14	many	-	TGTGCCAGCAGCCCGGACAGCCTTAGGAACGAGCAGTACTTC	CASSPDSLRNEQYF
TRBV5-1	TRBJ2-7	14	-	-	TGCGCCAGCAGCTTGGGGGCAGGACCGGGCGAGCAGTACTTC	CASSLGAGPGEQYF
TRBV12-3/TRBV12-4	TRBJ1-1	16	-	-	TGTGCCAGCAGTCCAGGAGGATCCTGGATGAACACTGAAGCTTTCTTT	CASSPGGSWMNTEAFF
TRBV10-2	TRBJ2-3	16	-	TRBD2	TGCGCCAGTCAAGGTCTAGCGGGGGCAAACACAGATACGCAGTATTTT	CASQGLAGANTDTQYF
TRBV6-4	TRBJ2-1	14	many	-	TGTGCCAGCAGTGACTTCTCTACTGGCAGCGAGCAGTTCTTC	CASSDFSTGSEQFF
TRBV20-1	TRBJ1-4	13	many	-	TGCAGTGCAGCCCGCGCTCCTAATGAAAAACTGTTTTTT	CSAARAPNEKLFF
TRBV4-2	TRBJ1-2	15	-	-	TGTGCCAGCAGCCAGGTGGCAGATCCTTGGGAGGGCTACACCTTC	CASSQVADPWEGYTF
TRBV9	TRBJ2-5	15	few	TRBD1	TGTGCCAGCAGCACCCGACAGGGGAATTTGAATGAGCAGTACTTC	CASSTRQGNLNEQYF
TRBV7-9	TRBJ2-5	15	-	-	TGTGCCAGCAGCTTAGAGTTTGGGCAGGCGGCTGAGCAGTACTTC	CASSLEFGQAAEQYF
TRBV5-4	TRBJ2-2	15	few	TRBD1	TGTGCCAGCAGCCCGAAGGGCAGGGGGACCGGGGAGCTGTTTTTT	CASSPKGRGTGELFF
TRBV29-1	TRBJ2-1	15	-	-	TGCAGCGCCAACCGGCGGGGATACAGGGACAATGAGCAGTTCTTC	CSANRRGYRDNEQFF
TRBV10-3	TRBJ1-2	20	many	TRBD1	TGTGCCATCAGTGAGTTTCGAACCAGACCGGGACAGGGGGCAGACTATGGCTACACCTTC	CAISEFRTRPGQGADYGYTF
TRBV6-5	TRBJ2-3	18	-	TRBD2	TGTGCCAGCAGTTACTCGTCGACTAGCGGGGATCTCACAGATACGCAGTATTTT	CASSYSSTSGDLTDTQYF
TRBV7-4	TRBJ2-1	16	-	-	TGTGCCAGCAGCTTTCTAGGGGATAGAACGGTCCATGAGCAGTTCTTC	CASSFLGDRTVHEQFF
TRBV29-1	TRBJ2-7	14	many	TRBD2	TGCAGCGTGGGGAAAGCGGGGAAGGGGAGAGAGCAGTACTTC	CSVGKAGKGREQYF
TRBV20-1	TRBJ2-7	13	-	-	TGCAGTGCTTACCGGGACGCAACATACGAGCAGTACTTC	CSAYRDATYEQYF
TRBV20-1	TRBJ2-7	15	-	-	TGCAGTGCTAGAGACCCACAGGGAGCCGACTACGAGCAGTACTTC	CSARDPQGADYEQYF